This T cell receptor beta chain was recovered during a study of chemoradiotherapy in HPV16-positive cancers (dated by TCRdb to 2021 to 2024). Background on the whole study: Using functional T-cell assays on cells from a couple of HPV16-positive patients, the researchers defined candidate HPV-specific T-cell clones and common TCR motifs. Whether T-cell immunity against the HPV oncoproteins E6 and E7 changes during chemoradiotherapy and whether survival is affected by this immunity were examined in the study. The candidate HPV-specific TCRs and motifs were subsequently tracked in TCR repertoires obtained from about 79 patients with HPV-related cancers. Overall study results and their limits: Among HPV16-positive patients, expansion of HPV-responsive T cells during chemoradiotherapy was associated with better recurrence-free survival. Expansion of candidate HPV-specific clones and E7-related TCR motifs was observed in the tumor microenvironment during treatment, whereas no such expansion was observed for non-HPV-specific T cells. The functional definition of HPV-specific T cells was derived from only a couple of HPV16-positive patients, and the survival association was reported for HPV16-positive patients.

Because repertoires were sampled repeatedly during chemoradiotherapy, clonal expansion in the tumor microenvironment could be followed. Library generation was performed with the immunoSEQ multiplex PCR assay. TCRdb carries this immuneACCESS record with in-frame sequences only. Its versions omit some clonotypes, under half of them owing to an unresolved V gene in the studies checked, with the rest unexplained. Here the sample has roughly 3,900 clones; more than 75% occur a single time. The ten largest clones represent 11% of the sample. Trimming removed 7 bases from V and 4 bases from J; the gene matches leave 8 bases unexplained. Counted from cysteine to phenylalanine, this CDR3 has 14 amino acids. Only the CDR3 portion is preserved as DNA: 42 bases, with reading frame beginning at the first base. As encoded in the germline V gene, CDR1 is MDHEN while CDR2 is SYDVKM. On this clone itself: Its antigen is still unknown. Per-base quality was not reported, and no clone a single base away is much larger than it.

The source of this sequence is a human donor with HPV-associated anogenital cancer. The sequencing used tumor tissue, collected from a patient who underwent chemoradiotherapy. The rearranged chain carries TRBV28 and TRBJ2-7; 9 bases in between match TRBD1. The DNA sequence is given as TGTGCCAGCACCCCGGGACAGGGTCTATACGAGCAGTACTTC. This sequence encodes CASTPGQGLYEQYF.